This entry concerns a single T cell receptor beta chain. With 4 bases removed from V and 3 bases from J, the gap between germline ends came to 16 bases. This CDR3 is built from 15 residues. The germline gives CDR1 LNHDA, CDR2 SQIVND (reference sequence). The sample is drawn from a study of OX40 agonist ivuxolimab in advanced cancers. TCRdb keeps only in-frame clones here, not all; method: immunoSEQ multiplex PCR. The repertoire holds fewer than 85,000 clones, with about 86% as singletons. The source is an adult with an advanced solid tumor such as melanoma, head and neck, liver or kidney cancer. V usage is TRBV19 and J usage is TRBJ2-7; D assignment may be TRBD1 or TRBD2 (5 bases each). The sequencing here drew on CD4+ or CD8+ T cells sorted from blood, taken in a trial of the OX40 agonist ivuxolimab. This chain's CDR3 is CASSREGRPNYEQYF. DNA for the CDR3: TGTGCCAGTAGTAGAGAGGGACGGCCAAACTACGAGCAGTACTTC.